Shown below are 17 T cell receptor beta chains from a single sample sequenced in a study of glioma-infiltrating T cells. Using RNA template, CDR3s of TCR alpha and beta were amplified with iRepertoire arm-PCR. Using its own MiXCR run on the multiplex PCR reads, TCRdb lists one record per CDR3 protein. The sample includes about 180,000 distinct CDR3 sequences, over 40% of them seen just once. The sequencing sample was made of glioma tissue, nonneoplastic brain tissue, or PBMCs (not recorded which). These receptors were obtained from a human donor with low-grade glioma or glioblastoma, undergoing nonglioma brain surgery, or in good health (not recorded which).

This clonotype was counted at least ten times. V gene TRBV6-2 or TRBV6-3 combines with J gene TRBJ2-7; D is perhaps TRBD2 (5 bases). The CDR3 sequence is 14 residues long. The V and J ends lost 6 bases and 9 bases respectively, with 21 bases between them. From germline, CDR1 is MNHEY and CDR2 SVGEGT. The DNA of the CDR3 is TGTGCCAGCAGCCCCGGGGAACCCCTTCTACCGCAGTACTTC. Protein sequence: CASSPGEPLLPQYF.

Note on this clonotype: This may be a read error, as it is one base from a much larger clone. The chain employs TRBV7-9 and TRBJ2-5; D remains unclear. CDR1 and CDR2 (germline): SEHNR, FQNEAQ (reference sequence). The V end was cut by 7 bases, the J end by 1 base, with 13 bases between. This CDR3 has 14 amino acids. CDR3 nucleotides: TGTGCCAGCACCCCAAGACTCGCCCAAGAGACCCAGTACTTC. This codes for CASTPRLAQETQYF.

The table lists this clonotype with a count of one. The genes are TRBV19 and TRBJ2-3; D is perhaps TRBD1 or TRBD2 (6 bases each). Germline CDR1 reads LNHDA; CDR2 reads SQIVND (reference sequence). CDR3 length equals 13 residues. V was clipped by 6 bases and J by 8 bases, with 15 bases between them. The CDR3 loop is CASRGRGGGTQYF. In DNA, the CDR3 is TGTGCCAGTAGAGGGAGAGGGGGAGGTACGCAGTATTTT.

A word on this clonotype: One end of the junction fails to match germline, which may point to a read error. J is TRBJ2-1 and V is TRBV14, with 11 bases that match TRBD2. The length of the CDR3 is 15 residues. From germline, CDR1 is SGHDN and CDR2 FVKESK. CDR3 sequence (DNA): TGTGCCAGCAGCCCACTAGCGGGAGAAGACAATGATCAGTTCTTC. This encodes CASSPLAGEDNDQFF.

Concerning this clonotype: A read error may explain this, as a much larger clone is one base away. The rearrangement uses TRBV29-1 and TRBJ2-1; D might be TRBD2 (6 bases). The CDR3 is 12 residues long. Trimming took 6 bases from V and 4 from J, leaving 10 bases between them. Germline V lookup: CDR1 SQVTM, CDR2 ANQGSEA. The CDR3 sequence: CSVGGTYNEQFF. The CDR3 region has the DNA TGCAGCGTAGGTGGGACTTACAATGAGCAGTTCTTC.

This sequence joins TRBV20-1 and TRBJ2-1; D is unclear. The CDR3 sequence is 15 residues long. Germline V CDR1 and CDR2: DFQATT, SNEGSKA (reference sequence). The V end was cut by 0 bases, the J end by 7 bases, with 16 bases between. CDR3 region: CSARDPQKSPNEQFF. CDR3 nucleotides: TGCAGTGCTAGAGATCCACAGAAAAGTCCGAATGAGCAGTTCTTC.

Details on this clonotype: This could be a read error, since a much larger clone is one nucleotide away. In DNA, the CDR3 is TGCAGTGCCAAGGATGATGGGGAGACCCAGTACTTC. Protein: CSAKDDGETQYF. The chain couples TRBV20-1 to TRBJ2-5; D gene unclear. V was clipped by 6 bases and J by 5 bases, with 13 bases between them. The length of the CDR3 is 12 residues. The germline gives CDR1 DFQATT, CDR2 SNEGSKA (reference sequence).

The V and J genes are TRBV5-1 and TRBJ1-2; 7 nucleotides agree with TRBD1. This CDR3 contains 14 residues. The germline V gene has CDR1 SGHRS and CDR2 YFSETQ. Losses at the gene ends were 2 bases for V and 3 bases for J; bases not matched to a gene: 4. CDR3 region: CASSFLQGDYGYTF. CDR3 bases: TGCGCCAGCAGCTTTCTGCAGGGGGACTATGGCTACACCTTC.

This clonotype was counted many times. The CDR3 here is CASSTRQGGNQPQHF. The CDR3, as DNA: TGTGCCAGCAGTACCCGACAGGGTGGCAATCAGCCCCAGCATTTT. The chain uses TRBV27 and TRBJ1-5; 7 bases are shared with TRBD1. The CDR3 spans 15 residues. In germline, CDR1 is MNHEY, CDR2 SMNVEV (reference sequence). The trim removed 5 bases at V and 2 bases at J, leaving 6 bases unmatched.

This clonotype was detected many times. V gene TRBV28 combines with J gene TRBJ1-1; D gene ambiguous. V lost 2 bases and J 5 bases, leaving 15 bases between the germline ends. Germline CDR1 reads MDHEN; CDR2 reads SYDVKM. The CDR3 contains 15 residues. The CDR3 region has the DNA TGTGCCAGCAGTTTACAGCGGCCCATGGATACTGAAGCTTTCTTT. Amino acids: CASSLQRPMDTEAFF.

This chain uses TRBV7-9 with TRBJ2-5; D may be TRBD1 (6 bases). The CDR3 totals 14 residues. The germline gives CDR1 SEHNR, CDR2 FQNEAQ (reference sequence). Trimming cost V 5 bases and J 2 bases, with 12 bases left between them. This chain's CDR3 is CASSPTGTQETQYF. The CDR3 DNA reads as TGTGCCAGCAGCCCTACAGGGACGCAAGAGACCCAGTACTTC.

Comment on this clonotype: Being one base from a much bigger clone, this may be a read error. This sequence joins TRBV7-9 and TRBJ2-5; D is unresolved. Per the germline V gene, CDR1 is SEHNR and CDR2 is FQNEAQ (reference sequence). The CDR3 is made up of 14 amino acids. Trimming left V 5 bases short and J 1 base short, with 11 bases between. This CDR3 is CASSARLAQETQYF. DNA for the CDR3: TGTGCCAGCAGCGCAAGACTCGCCCAAGAGACCCAGTACTTC.

In its sample, this clonotype was seen many times. The genes are TRBV18 and TRBJ1-1, with TRBD1 as a possible D gene (5 bases). The CDR3 contains 12 residues. Deletions cut 8 bases from V and 4 bases from J, with 11 bases between. CDR1 is KGHSH and CDR2 is LQKENI in the germline V gene. The CDR3 sequence is CASRLGGTEAFF. CDR3 coding DNA: TGTGCCAGCCGTCTCGGGGGCACTGAAGCTTTCTTT.

This clonotype was observed many times. The rearrangement joins TRBV28 to TRBJ2-3, with D maybe TRBD2 (5 bases). The CDR3 sequence is 16 residues long. Germline V lookup: CDR1 MDHEN, CDR2 SYDVKM. V lost 5 bases and J lost 2, with 17 bases in between. The CDR3 coding sequence is TGTGCCAGCAGTATCCCCAGGACGGGATTCACAGATACGCAGTATTTT. It codes for CASSIPRTGFTDTQYF.

In this sample, this clonotype turned up many times. V usage is TRBV27 and J usage is TRBJ2-1; 9 bases are shared with TRBD2. Germline V gene sequence: CDR1 MNHEY, CDR2 SMNVEV (reference sequence). The CDR3 runs to 16 residues. V was pared by 4 bases and J by 8 bases, with 12 bases of the junction left unmatched. The DNA for the CDR3 is TGTGCCAGCAGTTCCCTCCGAATAGCGGGAGTGGATGAGCAGTTCTTC. Translated: CASSSLRIAGVDEQFF.

For this clonotype: A much larger clone lies a single base off, so this may be a read error. This chain connects TRBV2 to TRBJ2-7; 8 bases are a match to TRBD2. The CDR3 extends over 13 amino acids. Germline loops: CDR1 SNHLY, CDR2 FYNNEI. CDR3 nucleotides: TGTGCCAGCAGGGAACTACTAGCGGTCGAGAAGTACTTC. It encodes CASRELLAVEKYF.

To note about this clonotype: This clone may be a read error of a much larger clone one base away. V and J are TRBV28 and TRBJ1-4, with unresolved D. The germline V gene has CDR1 MDHEN and CDR2 SYDVKM. CDR3 length equals 15 residues. Trimming removed 0 bases from V and 2 bases from J, with 7 bases in between. The CDR3 DNA is TGTGCCAGCAGTTTATGGGAGAGCACTAATGAAAAACTGTTTTTT. Its translation is CASSLWESTNEKLFF. The variable domain in full, with the rest retrieved from reference TRBV28 and TRBJ1-4, is DVKVTQSSRYLVKRTGEKVFLECVQDMDHENMFWYRQDPGLGLRLIYFSYDVKMKEKGDIPEGYSVSREKKERFSLILESASTNQTSMYLCASSLWESTNEKLFFGSGTQLSVL.